The 32 T cell receptor beta chains given below trace back to one sample, sequenced in a study of T cell clones after liver transplantation. Assay: immunoSEQ multiplex PCR; the TCRdb copy retains only in-frame clones and omits some. The table records some 70,000 clones, about 80% of them present only once. This sample comprised CD4+ T cells from blood, obtained before liver transplant. Receptor source: a human donor who received a liver transplant.

The genes are TRBV7-2 and TRBJ1-2; D remains unclear. The length of the CDR3 is 16 residues. Germline CDR1 reads SGHTA; CDR2 reads FQGNSA. Trimming cost V 2 bases and J 0 bases, with 13 bases left between them. Here the CDR3 reads CASSLLVPPPNYGYTF. CDR3 nucleotides: TGTGCCAGCAGCTTACTCGTCCCCCCCCCTAACTATGGCTACACCTTC. Full variable domain (rest looked up from reference TRBV7-2 and TRBJ1-2): GAGVSQSPSNKVTEKGKDVELRCDPISGHTALYWYRQSLGQGLEFLIYFQGNSAPDKSGLPSDRFSAERTGGSVSTLTIQRTQQEDSAVYLCASSLLVPPPNYGYTFGSGTRLTVV.

The chain links TRBV7-2 to TRBJ2-5, with D perhaps matching TRBD2 (7 bases). The CDR3 length is 15 residues. Trimming stripped 5 bases from V and 3 bases from J, with 16 bases between. The germline V gene encodes CDR1 SGHTA and CDR2 FQGNSA. The CDR3 nucleotides are TGTGCCAGCAGCCCAGGGGACTACCCCGAAGAGACCCAGTACTTC. Translated, it gives CASSPGDYPEETQYF.

The chain combines TRBV7-7 with TRBJ2-2; D is undetermined. V gave up 4 bases and J gave up 1 base, with 7 bases separating them. This CDR3 spans 14 amino acids. The germline gives CDR1 SSHAT, CDR2 FNYEAQ (reference sequence). The CDR3 bases are TGTGCCAGCAGCTCCCGTGGGAACACCGGGGAGCTGTTTTTT. Its translation: CASSSRGNTGELFF.

V usage is TRBV13 and J usage is TRBJ1-3; maybe TRBD1 (5 bases). There are 15 residues in the CDR3. Germline V gene lookup returns CDR1 PRHDT and CDR2 FYEKMQ (reference sequence). V was clipped by 1 base and J by 0 bases, with 7 bases between them. CDR3 in amino acids: CASSLDGTSGNTIYF. CDR3 coding DNA: TGTGCCAGCAGCTTAGATGGGACCTCTGGAAACACCATATATTTT.

This sequence joins TRBV11-2 and TRBJ1-1; D perhaps matches TRBD1 (6 bases). Germline V lookup: CDR1 SGHAT, CDR2 FQNNGV. Trimming cost V 7 bases and J 1 base, with 13 bases left between them. The length of the CDR3 is 14 residues. Written as DNA, the CDR3 is TGTGCCAGCACCCCGGGACACCCGAACACTGAAGCTTTCTTT. Its translation is CASTPGHPNTEAFF.

The chain has TRBV6-5 and TRBJ1-1; tentative D call: TRBD1 (5 bases). The germline V gene encodes CDR1 MNHEY and CDR2 SVGAGI. V was shortened by 7 bases and J by 5 bases, with 17 bases between the two germline ends. There are 14 residues in the CDR3. CDR3 sequence: CASKLDRALTEAFF. Written as DNA, the CDR3 is TGTGCCAGCAAGCTCGACAGAGCTTTAACTGAAGCTTTCTTT.

CDR3 sequence (DNA): TGCGCCAGCTTTTCCCAGGCAGGGAACACTGAAGCTTTCTTT. Translated, it gives CASFSQAGNTEAFF. The chain couples TRBV5-1 to TRBJ1-1; D gene uncertain. V shed 7 bases and J shed 1 base, with 14 bases lying between them. This CDR3 has 14 amino acids. Germline CDR1 SGHRS, CDR2 YFSETQ.

This clone came up once. The V and J genes are TRBV4-3 and TRBJ1-2; D unclear. Looked up from germline, CDR1 is LGHNA and CDR2 is YSLEER. The CDR3 contains 15 residues. V was trimmed by 3 bases and J by 4 bases, leaving 15 bases between them. The CDR3 DNA reads as TGCGCCAGCAGCCAGTCCGCTCAGGTCCGCTATGGCTACACCTTC. As protein: CASSQSAQVRYGYTF.

The chain joins TRBV5-6 to TRBJ2-7; TRBD1 aligns across 7 bases. V trimming: 4 bases; J trimming: 2 bases; junction bases outside the gene matches: 9. Germline assignment: CDR1 SGHDT and CDR2 YYEEEE. CDR3 length: 15 residues. In DNA form, the CDR3 reads TGTGCCAGCAGCGCGAACCCGGGACAGACCTACGAGCAGTACTTC. Protein sequence: CASSANPGQTYEQYF. Drawing the rest from reference TRBV5-6 and TRBJ2-7, the complete variable domain is DAGVTQSPTHLIKTRGQQVTLRCSPKSGHDTVSWYQQALGQGPQFIFQYYEEEERQRGNFPDRFSGHQFPNYSSELNVNALLLGDSALYLCASSANPGQTYEQYFGPGTRLTVT.

This sequence joins TRBV5-1 and TRBJ1-1; TRBD1 is a possible D gene (6 bases). This CDR3 is built from 17 residues. V was cut by 2 bases and J by 0 bases, with 17 bases left in between. Per germline, CDR1 SGHRS and CDR2 YFSETQ. As DNA, the CDR3 is TGCGCCAGCAGCTTACAAGGGGGAATAGTGATGAACACTGAAGCTTTCTTT. Protein product: CASSLQGGIVMNTEAFF.

The V and J genes are TRBV11-2 and TRBJ1-5; TRBD1 might be the D (5 bases). Germline CDR1 reads SGHAT; CDR2 reads FQNNGV. The V gene lost 4 bases and the J gene lost 0 bases, with 10 bases spanning the gap. The CDR3 is 15 residues long. CDR3 residues: CASSSDRHSNQPQHF. CDR3 DNA sequence: TGTGCCAGCAGCTCTGACAGACATAGCAATCAGCCCCAGCATTTT.

This chain connects TRBV5-1 to TRBJ2-3; no clear D gene. The CDR3 runs 14 residues. Germline CDR1 SGHRS, CDR2 YFSETQ. V lost 4 bases and J 6 bases, leaving 15 bases between the germline ends. The CDR3 sequence: CASSRAWELDTQYF. For the CDR3, the DNA is TGCGCCAGCAGCAGAGCGTGGGAATTGGATACGCAGTATTTT.

This clone was counted ten times or more. V gene TRBV7-9 combines with J gene TRBJ2-7; 9 bases align to TRBD1. Germline V gene lookup returns CDR1 SEHNR and CDR2 FQNEAQ (reference sequence). This CDR3 has 16 amino acids. V lost 1 base to trimming and J lost 0 bases; unmatched junction nucleotides: 4. The CDR3 spells CASSLVVTGGSYEQYF. Written as DNA, the CDR3 is TGTGCCAGCAGCTTAGTGGTGACAGGGGGCTCCTACGAGCAGTACTTC.

This clone occurred once. The chain combines TRBV20-1 with TRBJ1-5; D gene unclear. Germline loops: CDR1 DFQATT, CDR2 SNEGSKA (reference sequence). The CDR3 is 11 amino acids. Trimming shortened V by 3 bases and J by 4 bases, and 4 bases separated the two germline ends. CDR3 bases: TGCAGTGCTAGTAAGAATCAGCCCCAGCATTTT. It translates to CSASKNQPQHF.

The rearrangement links TRBV19 to TRBJ2-1; D might be TRBD2 (6 bases). Germline V CDR1 and CDR2: LNHDA, SQIVND (reference sequence). V dropped 1 base and J dropped 1 base, with 11 bases sitting between them. CDR3 size: 16 residues. The CDR3 protein is CASSIGVGRSYNEQFF. In DNA form, the CDR3 reads TGTGCCAGTAGTATAGGGGTGGGGAGGTCCTACAATGAGCAGTTCTTC.

J is TRBJ2-2 and V is TRBV29-1; 7 bases agree with TRBD1. CDR1 and CDR2 from the germline V gene are SQVTM and ANQGSEA. Losses at the gene ends were 3 bases for V and 2 bases for J; bases not matched to a gene: 3. The CDR3 runs 14 residues. CDR3 bases: TGCAGCGTTGATCGACAGGGAAACACCGGGGAGCTGTTTTTT. This gives the protein CSVDRQGNTGELFF.

The J gene is TRBJ2-3, the V gene TRBV30; the D is unclear. Between the trimmed V and J ends, which lost 8 bases and 4 bases, there was a span of 16 bases. CDR3 length: 13 residues. From germline, CDR1 is GTSNPN and CDR2 SVGIG (reference sequence). The CDR3 bases are TGTGCCGGGTCGGAAAAGGTGGCAGATACGCAGTATTTT. Encoded protein: CAGSEKVADTQYF.

The chain couples TRBV28 to TRBJ2-3; a weak D match, TRBD1 (5 bases). Between the trimmed V and J ends, which lost 7 bases and 5 bases, there was a span of 19 bases. CDR1 is MDHEN and CDR2 is SYDVKM in the germline V gene. This CDR3 comprises 15 residues. CDR3 bases: TGTGCCAGCACCAGCCAGGGTAGGCCAAGAGATACGCAGTATTTT. Amino acids: CASTSQGRPRDTQYF.

The rearrangement links TRBV20-1 to TRBJ2-3; D gene uncertain. The CDR3 extends over 11 amino acids. Per the germline V gene, CDR1 is DFQATT and CDR2 is SNEGSKA (reference sequence). Trimming took 3 bases from V and 4 from J, leaving 5 bases between them. This CDR3 is CSASKPDTQYF. The CDR3 DNA reads as TGCAGTGCTAGCAAGCCAGATACGCAGTATTTT.

Here the CDR3 reads CASSLYSAGGAYNEQFF. As DNA, the CDR3 is TGTGCCAGCAGCTTGTATTCTGCGGGAGGGGCCTACAATGAGCAGTTCTTC. V and J are TRBV5-4 and TRBJ2-1; 9 bases fit TRBD2. Germline V gene data show CDR1 as SGHNT and CDR2 as YYREEE (reference sequence). CDR3 length: 17 amino acids. V was clipped by 1 base and J by 2 bases; unmatched bases: 7.

The V and J genes are TRBV4-1 and TRBJ1-1; D ambiguous. V was cut by 0 bases and J by 4 bases, with 12 bases left in between. The CDR3 length is 15 residues. The germline V gene has CDR1 MGHRA and CDR2 YSYEKL. CDR3 in DNA: TGCGCCAGCAGCCAAGATCCAGAGGGAAGCACTGAAGCTTTCTTT. It encodes CASSQDPEGSTEAFF.

V usage is TRBV30 and J usage is TRBJ1-1; no clear D. Germline values: CDR1 GTSNPN, CDR2 SVGIG (reference sequence). The CDR3 has 13 amino acids. The V gene lost 8 bases and the J gene lost 0 bases, with 13 bases spanning the gap. The CDR3 DNA reads TGTGCCCTGGAAAGTCAGATGAACACTGAAGCTTTCTTT. It encodes CALESQMNTEAFF.

This chain links TRBV29-1 with TRBJ2-1, with D possibly being TRBD2 (6 bases). CDR1 SQVTM and CDR2 ANQGSEA come from the germline V gene. Trimming removed 4 bases at V and 5 bases at J, with 6 bases between. There are 11 residues in the CDR3. The chain's CDR3 is CSVAGDNEQFF. The CDR3 bases are TGCAGCGTTGCGGGGGACAATGAGCAGTTCTTC.

This chain uses TRBV9 with TRBJ2-7; 7 nucleotides match TRBD1. J was trimmed by 6 bases and V by 3 bases; bases with no gene match: 9. This CDR3 region has 14 residues. CDR1 is SGDLS and CDR2 is YYNGEE in the germline V gene. CDR3 amino acids: CASSGQGRTSEQYF. In DNA form, the CDR3 reads TGTGCCAGCAGCGGACAGGGTCGGACCTCCGAGCAGTACTTC.

The gene calls are TRBV10-3 and TRBJ2-2, with TRBD2 identical over 9 bases. After removal of 11 bases from V and 3 bases from J, the junction contained 7 bases not matched to a gene. There are 14 residues in the CDR3. Per germline, CDR1 ENHRY and CDR2 SYGVKD. CDR3 DNA: TGTGCCGCGTCGGGACTAGCTCACACCGGGGAGCTGTTTTTT. Translated, it gives CAASGLAHTGELFF.

This clone appeared a single time. The rearrangement joins TRBV2 to TRBJ1-1, with 9 nucleotides matching TRBD1. CDR3 length: 13 amino acids. V shed 8 bases, J shed 10 bases, and the junction held 11 bases outside the gene matches. CDR1 SNHLY and CDR2 FYNNEI come from the germline V gene. The CDR3: CASVRDRVAGAFF. In DNA, the CDR3 is TGTGCCAGCGTTCGGGACAGGGTCGCTGGAGCTTTCTTT.

This sequence joins TRBV19 and TRBJ1-2, with D uncertain. Germline CDR1 LNHDA, CDR2 SQIVND (reference sequence). The CDR3 runs to 13 residues. The V end was cut by 9 bases, the J end by 6 bases, with 17 bases between. The CDR3 sequence: CASGRVGGNGYTF. CDR3 DNA: TGTGCCAGCGGAAGGGTTGGAGGGAATGGCTACACCTTC.

The chain is built from TRBV12-5 and TRBJ2-1, with D maybe TRBD2 (6 bases). The CDR3 sequence is 13 residues long. CDR1 and CDR2 from the germline V gene are LGHNT and FRNRAP. Trimming cost V 8 bases and J 5 bases, with 13 bases left between them. The CDR3 bases are TGTGCTAGTAACGGAGGGAAGGACAATGAGCAGTTCTTC. It codes for CASNGGKDNEQFF.

The gene calls are TRBV6-6 and TRBJ2-1; D is uncertain. The V end was cut by 0 bases, the J end by 3 bases, with 9 bases between. The CDR3 has 15 residues. The germline gives CDR1 MNHNY, CDR2 SVGAGI (reference sequence). CDR3 sequence (DNA): TGTGCCAGCAGTTACTCGAGATCCGGCTACAATGAGCAGTTCTTC. Its protein product is CASSYSRSGYNEQFF.

This clone was seen more than once but under ten times. CDR3 DNA sequence: TGTGCCAGCAGCCGTGACGAGAACTATGGCTACACCTTC. It codes for CASSRDENYGYTF. V is TRBV9 and J is TRBJ1-2, with D uncertain. Germline V lookup: CDR1 SGDLS, CDR2 YYNGEE. The V and J ends lost 4 bases and 2 bases respectively, with 9 bases between them. The CDR3 is 13 amino acids.

In its sample, this clone was seen a few times. The chain recombines TRBV6-1 with TRBJ1-2; D is undetermined. The length of the CDR3 is 13 residues. Trimming took off 5 bases at V and 7 bases at J, with 14 bases between the two ends. Germline values: CDR1 MNHNS, CDR2 SASEGT. The CDR3: CASSQTAAGGYTF. The CDR3, as DNA: TGTGCCAGCAGTCAGACCGCTGCGGGTGGCTACACCTTC.

The J gene is TRBJ1-1, the V gene TRBV28; tentatively, D is TRBD1 (5 bases). Germline-derived CDR1 and CDR2 are MDHEN and SYDVKM. The germline V and J ends were trimmed by 0 bases and 2 bases, with 10 bases remaining between them. The CDR3 totals 15 residues. CDR3 sequence (DNA): TGTGCCAGCAGTTTATGGGGGCGTGTAAACACTGAAGCTTTCTTT. It specifies CASSLWGRVNTEAFF.